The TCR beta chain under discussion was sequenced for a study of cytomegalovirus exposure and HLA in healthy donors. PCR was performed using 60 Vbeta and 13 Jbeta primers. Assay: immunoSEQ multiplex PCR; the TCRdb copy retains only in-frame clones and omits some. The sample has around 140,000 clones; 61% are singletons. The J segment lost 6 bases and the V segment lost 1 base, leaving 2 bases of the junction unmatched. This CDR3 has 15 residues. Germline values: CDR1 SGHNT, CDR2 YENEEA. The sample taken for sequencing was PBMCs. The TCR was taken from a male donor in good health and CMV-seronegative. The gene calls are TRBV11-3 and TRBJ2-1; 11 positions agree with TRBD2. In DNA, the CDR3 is TGTGCCAGCAGCTTAGGACTAGCGGGGATCAATGAGCAGTTCTTC. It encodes CASSLGLAGINEQFF.